These T cell receptor beta chains were read from a single sample in a study of Graves' ophthalmopathy and Graves' hyperthyroidism. TCRdb re-called the multiplex PCR reads through MiXCR, storing one row per CDR3 protein. The table includes over a million distinct CDR3 sequences, roughly two fifths detected once. Material: peripheral blood or thyroid tissue (not recorded which). The receptors come from an adult man with Graves' hyperthyroidism. CDR3s leave out the opening cysteine and the closing phenylalanine or tryptophan.

V: TRBV25-1
length: 13
CDR3: ASSEWGSTIETQY

V: TRBV27
length: 14
CDR3: ASSLSTGTGFFEQY

V: TRBV5-1
length: 12
CDR3: ASSVGGQIYEQY

V: TRBV15
length: 14
CDR3: ATSRDSGVGNQPQH

V: TRBV28
length: 13
CDR3: ASSQTGITSYEQY

V: TRBV25-1
length: 11
CDR3: ATNRGLFDGYT

V: TRBV19
length: 13
CDR3: ASSIGGRQNEKLF

V: TRBV20-1
length: 13
CDR3: SARDRKGVNEKLF

V: TRBV29-1
length: 11
CDR3: SVEWDDTGELF

V: TRBV7-2
length: 11
CDR3: ASSSRVTDTQY

V: TRBV29-1
length: 14
CDR3: SVEWMDRQHGETQY

V: TRBV29-1
length: 13
CDR3: SVMGSGTGTYEQY

V: TRBV29-1
length: 12
CDR3: SVRTSGVMDTQY

V: TRBV20-1
length: 11
CDR3: SAARGLEEKLF

V: TRBV2
length: 14
CDR3: ASSARVSGKVETQY

V: TRBV7-2
length: 13
CDR3: ASSRTLDPNQPQH

V: TRBV19
length: 13
CDR3: ASSIVQGVTYEQY

V: TRBV27
length: 12
CDR3: ASSTSRQVQGYT

V: TRBV7-8
length: 11
CDR3: ASSPGHRYEQY

V: TRBV10-2
length: 13
CDR3: ASRELAASSYEQY

V: TRBV6-5
length: 12
CDR3: ASSRQGQGVEAF

V: TRBV24-1
length: 11
CDR3: ATTRTSAYEQY

V: TRBV29-1
length: 10
CDR3: SVPSGVETQY

V: TRBV29-1
length: 11
CDR3: SVADRGSYEQY

V: TRBV5-1
length: 11
CDR3: ASSLLVQETQH

V: TRBV30
length: 11
CDR3: AWKGTAQETQY

V: TRBV18
length: 13
CDR3: ASSPRGPRDTEAF

V: TRBV12-3/TRBV12-4
length: 12
CDR3: ASTPRGSNQPQH

V: TRBV19
length: 13
CDR3: ASRTGGNYNSPLH

V: TRBV11-2
length: 10
CDR3: ASSLEGSKLF

V: TRBV14
length: 14
CDR3: ASSQEAVFSGNTIY

V: TRBV28
length: 12
CDR3: ASSLTGSKFPLH

V: TRBV6-6
length: 10
CDR3: ASKPDVHGYT

V: TRBV29-1
length: 12
CDR3: SAVGGTGTETQY

V: TRBV5-4
length: 13
CDR3: ASGKTGTANTEAF

V: TRBV2
length: 12
CDR3: ASSERGQGGGYT

V: TRBV10-2
length: 13
CDR3: ASSTTQDNNSPLH

V: TRBV11-2
length: 13
CDR3: ASSLGWAEGYEQY

V: TRBV5-1
length: 14
CDR3: ASRDLSRGANYGYT

V: TRBV5-6
length: 14
CDR3: ASSHGGGTYNSPLH

V: TRBV20-1
length: 13
CDR3: SAKSVDRGSYEQY

V: TRBV29-1
length: 12
CDR3: SVVGRGQTYGYT

V: TRBV20-1
length: 13
CDR3: SAPTEGAANYGYT

V: TRBV19
length: 15
CDR3: ASSIPTGQPSTGELF

V: TRBV2
length: 13
CDR3: ASSSGGLEDQPQH

V: TRBV29-1
length: 12
CDR3: SVERLAGANEQY

V: TRBV9
length: 13
CDR3: ASSARGQPSYEQY

V: TRBV29-1
length: 10
CDR3: SAEEGPETQY

V: TRBV7-9
length: 8
CDR3: ASSLPGLF

V: TRBV7-6
length: 13
CDR3: ASSLRPGHYQPQH

V: TRBV6-6
length: 10
CDR3: ASSYTDEKLF

V: TRBV5-8
length: 13
CDR3: ASSSYGTGRYEQY

V: TRBV5-6
length: 12
CDR3: ASSLRFANTEAF

V: TRBV4-1
length: 12
CDR3: ASSSEGLPYGYT

V: TRBV20-1
length: 13
CDR3: SAEGAGGVRETQY

V: TRBV7-9
length: 13
CDR3: ASSLGTVKEETQY

V: TRBV7-9
length: 15
CDR3: ASRGHRSKGAVETQY

V: TRBV19
length: 16
CDR3: ASSIPTGANRYQETQY

V: TRBV13
length: 11
CDR3: ASASFMAETQY